Presented here are 17 T cell receptor beta chains from one specimen sequenced in a study of circulating and synovial CD4+ cells in juvenile arthritis. Sequencing used immunoSEQ multiplex PCR; TCRdb keeps in-frame clones, though not all of them. Of more than 30,000 clones in the sample, about 94% were seen once. The sequenced material came from CD4+ T cells from blood. The receptors shown here come from a human donor with juvenile idiopathic arthritis.

The rearrangement uses TRBV28 and TRBJ1-2; D is ambiguous. This CDR3 comprises 12 residues. Trimming stripped 7 bases from V and 5 bases from J, with 11 bases between. In germline, CDR1 is MDHEN, CDR2 SYDVKM. The CDR3 DNA reads as TGTGCCAGCACATTATCAGGTTATGGCTACACCTTC. This sequence encodes CASTLSGYGYTF.

The V gene is TRBV5-4, the J gene TRBJ2-2, with 8 bases lining up with TRBD2. The CDR3 sequence is 16 residues long. Germline trimming cut 2 bases from V and 7 bases from J; bases unmatched to any gene: 10. Germline V gene sequence: CDR1 SGHNT, CDR2 YYREEE (reference sequence). The CDR3 DNA reads TGTGCCAGCAGCTTTACTAGCGGAACCTGGGGCGGGGAGCTGTTTTTT. This sequence encodes CASSFTSGTWGGELFF.

J is TRBJ1-1 and V is TRBV29-1; the D is unclear. Germline CDR1 is SQVTM and CDR2 is ANQGSEA. This CDR3 region has 15 residues. V lost 5 bases and J lost 1, with 17 bases in between. Here the CDR3 DNA reads TGCAGCGTTCAAACCCGATTAGCGACGAACACTGAAGCTTTCTTT. Translation gives CSVQTRLATNTEAFF. Based on the CDR3 plus reference TRBV29-1 and TRBJ1-1, the full variable domain is SAVISQKPSRDICQRGTSLTIQCQVDSQVTMMFWYRQQPGQSLTLIATANQGSEATYESGFVIDKFPISRPNLTFSTLTVSNMSPEDSSIYLCSVQTRLATNTEAFFGQGTRLTVV.

V is TRBV5-1 and J is TRBJ2-5; TRBD2 matches at 8 bases. Trimming cost V 6 bases and J 1 base; bases outside gene matches: 11. Germline V gene sequence: CDR1 SGHRS, CDR2 YFSETQ. The CDR3 contains 16 residues. This CDR3 is CASNKGAGVSQETQYF. DNA of the CDR3: TGCGCCAGCAACAAGGGAGCGGGAGTTTCCCAAGAGACCCAGTACTTC.

The chain employs TRBV6-5 and TRBJ2-7; 7 bases are a match to TRBD1. J was trimmed by 1 base and V by 9 bases; bases with no gene match: 9. CDR3 length equals 14 residues. Germline-derived CDR1 and CDR2 are MNHEY and SVGAGI. CDR3 sequence (DNA): TGTGCCAGAGATACAGGGGAGATTTCCTACGAGCAGTACTTC. This encodes CARDTGEISYEQYF.

The rearrangement joins TRBV6-6 to TRBJ1-5; the D gene is possibly TRBD1 (5 bases). Trimming took 1 base from V and 6 from J, leaving 13 bases between them. Germline CDR1 and CDR2: MNHNY and SVGAGI (reference sequence). This CDR3 is built from 15 residues. In DNA form, the CDR3 reads TGTGCCAGCAGTTACTACGGGCGGGGCGGTCAGCCCCAGCATTTT. Translating gives CASSYYGRGGQPQHF.

The genes are TRBV11-2 and TRBJ2-5, with 10 positions matching TRBD1. The J call is uncertain, as TRBJ2-7 better fits the DNA end. Germline CDR1 is SGHAT and CDR2 is FQNNGV. The CDR3 has 15 amino acids. CDR3 DNA sequence: TGTGCCAGCAGCTTAGTTGGGGACAGGGGCTACGAGCAGTACTTC. Protein product: CASSLVGDRGYEQYF.

The rearrangement joins TRBV27 to TRBJ2-5; TRBD1 aligns across 7 bases. With V trimmed by 4 bases and J by 4 bases, 12 bases remained unmatched. The CDR3 has 16 residues. CDR1 MNHEY and CDR2 SMNVEV come from the germline V gene (reference sequence). CDR3 sequence (DNA): TGTGCCAGCAGTTCACCGACAGGGTATGGCCGAGAGACCCAGTACTTC. Encoded protein: CASSSPTGYGRETQYF.

The chain employs TRBV29-1 and TRBJ1-5; weak D call: TRBD1 (5 bases). The CDR3 totals 13 residues. V was trimmed by 4 bases and J by 3 bases, leaving 10 bases between them. Germline V gene lookup returns CDR1 SQVTM and CDR2 ANQGSEA. The CDR3 spells CSVGQNTNQPQHF. CDR3 nucleotide sequence: TGCAGCGTTGGACAGAACACCAATCAGCCCCAGCATTTT.

With regard to this clone: Relative to the germline gene, one junction end is altered; a read error may explain this. The V gene is TRBV4-2, the J gene TRBJ1-2; D is ambiguous. The CDR3 covers 16 residues. Germline V gene lookup returns CDR1 LGHNA and CDR2 YNFKEQ. The chain's CDR3 is CTSSPPTGQTVYGYTF. Written as DNA, the CDR3 is TGTACCAGCAGTCCTCCCACTGGGCAGACCGTCTATGGCTACACCTTC.

The V gene is TRBV28, the J gene TRBJ2-7; 7 bases align to TRBD1. Per germline, CDR1 MDHEN and CDR2 SYDVKM. This CDR3 contains 12 residues. The junction had 3 bases not matched to a gene; V was cut back by 9 bases and J by 1 base. The CDR3 is CASQQGSYEQYF. CDR3 in DNA: TGTGCCAGTCAACAGGGGTCCTACGAGCAGTACTTC.

Concerning this clone: The junction and the germline gene differ at one end; a read error may be behind it. The chain links TRBV6-5 to TRBJ2-1; TRBD2 agrees at 11 bases. The CDR3 has 13 residues. The germline V gene has CDR1 MNHEY and CDR2 SVGAGI. CDR3 in amino acids: CASKTSGMTEPFF. CDR3 nucleotide sequence: TGTGCCAGCAAGACTAGCGGGATGACCGAGCCGTTCTTC.

The chain carries TRBV9 and TRBJ1-5; D uncertain. Germline V gives CDR1 SGDLS, CDR2 YYNGEE. There are 13 residues in the CDR3. V lost 2 bases to trimming and J lost 6 bases, with 9 bases between them. This CDR3 reads CASSVEEGQPQHF. The CDR3 coding sequence is TGTGCCAGCAGCGTCGAAGAGGGTCAGCCCCAGCATTTT.

The V gene is TRBV4-2, the J gene TRBJ1-1; 7 nucleotides align to TRBD1. The junction had 11 bases not matched to a gene; V was cut back by 1 base and J by 6 bases. CDR3 size: 16 residues. The germline CDR1 and CDR2 sequences are LGHNA and YNFKEQ. Here the CDR3 DNA reads TGTGCCAGCAGCCAAGTTAGAGGTCAGGGGGACTCTGAAGCTTTCTTT. This translates into CASSQVRGQGDSEAFF.

This clone has just a few counts. The J gene is TRBJ2-3, the V gene TRBV18; unclear D gene. Germline V lookup: CDR1 KGHSH, CDR2 LQKENI. V was shortened by 4 bases and J by 1 base, with 6 bases between the two germline ends. This CDR3 is 13 amino acids long. DNA of the CDR3: TGTGCCAGCTCACAATCCGGCACAGATACGCAGTATTTT. This sequence encodes CASSQSGTDTQYF. Using reference TRBV18 and TRBJ2-3 for the parts outside the CDR3, the full variable domain is NAGVMQNPRHLVRRRGQEARLRCSPMKGHSHVYWYRQLPEEGLKFMVYLQKENIIDESGMPKERFSAEFPKEGPSILRIQQVVRGDSAAYFCASSQSGTDTQYFGPGTRLTVL.

The J gene is TRBJ1-5, the V gene TRBV4-2, with TRBD1 matching over 7 bases. From germline, CDR1 is LGHNA and CDR2 YNFKEQ. The CDR3 contains 16 residues. The trim removed 2 bases at V and 0 bases at J, leaving 4 bases unmatched. The CDR3 here is CASSQTQGNSNQPQHF. CDR3 coding DNA: TGTGCCAGCAGCCAAACACAGGGGAATAGCAATCAGCCCCAGCATTTT.

This chain uses TRBV6-6 with TRBJ1-3; TRBD1 matches 8 bases. Trimming removed 2 bases from V and 4 bases from J; junction bases left unmatched: 7. The CDR3 consists of 16 residues. CDR1 and CDR2 from the germline V gene are MNHNY and SVGAGI (reference sequence). CDR3 sequence reads: CASSYDTGGAGNTIYF. The CDR3 DNA sequence: TGTGCCAGCAGTTACGACACAGGGGGTGCAGGAAACACCATATATTTT.